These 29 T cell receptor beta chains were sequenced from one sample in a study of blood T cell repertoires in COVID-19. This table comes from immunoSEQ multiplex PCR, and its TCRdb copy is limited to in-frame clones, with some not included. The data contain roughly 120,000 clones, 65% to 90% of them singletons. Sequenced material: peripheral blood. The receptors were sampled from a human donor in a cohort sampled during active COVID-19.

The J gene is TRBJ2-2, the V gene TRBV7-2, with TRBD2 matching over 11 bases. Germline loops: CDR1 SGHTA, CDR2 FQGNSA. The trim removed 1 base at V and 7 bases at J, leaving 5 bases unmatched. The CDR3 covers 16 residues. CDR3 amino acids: CASSLGLAGLNGELFF. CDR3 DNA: TGTGCCAGCAGCTTAGGACTAGCGGGGCTCAACGGGGAGCTGTTTTTT.

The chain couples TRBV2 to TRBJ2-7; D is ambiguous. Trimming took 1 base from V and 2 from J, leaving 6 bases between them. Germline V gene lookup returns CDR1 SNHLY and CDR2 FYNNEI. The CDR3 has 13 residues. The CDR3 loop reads CASSEGRTYEQYF. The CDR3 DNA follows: TGTGCCAGCAGTGAAGGCAGGACCTACGAGCAGTACTTC.

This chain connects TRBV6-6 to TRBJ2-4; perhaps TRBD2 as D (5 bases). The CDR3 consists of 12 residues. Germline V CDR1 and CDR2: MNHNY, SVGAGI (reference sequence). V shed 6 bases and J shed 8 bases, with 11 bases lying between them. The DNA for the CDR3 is TGTGCCAGCAGCCCCCGGGAAGACATTCAGTACTTC. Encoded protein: CASSPREDIQYF.

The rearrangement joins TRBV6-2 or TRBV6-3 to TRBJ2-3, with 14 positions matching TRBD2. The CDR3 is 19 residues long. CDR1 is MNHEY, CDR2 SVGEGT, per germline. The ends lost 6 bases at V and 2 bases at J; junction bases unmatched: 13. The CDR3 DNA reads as TGTGCCAGCAGCCGGGGGGGACTAGCGGGGGCCGAACTCACAGATACGCAGTATTTT. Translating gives CASSRGGLAGAELTDTQYF.

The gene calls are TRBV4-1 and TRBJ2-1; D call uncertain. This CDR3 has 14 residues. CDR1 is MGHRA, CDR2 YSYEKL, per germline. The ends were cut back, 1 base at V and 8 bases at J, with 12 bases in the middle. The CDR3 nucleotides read TGCGCCAGCAGCCAAGCCTCCAGTATTCATGAGCAGTTCTTC. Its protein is CASSQASSIHEQFF.

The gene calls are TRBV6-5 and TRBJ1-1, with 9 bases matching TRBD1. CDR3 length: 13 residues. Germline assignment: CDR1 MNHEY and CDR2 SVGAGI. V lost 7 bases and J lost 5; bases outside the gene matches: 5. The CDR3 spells CASKGQGKTEAFF. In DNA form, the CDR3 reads TGTGCCAGCAAGGGACAGGGAAAGACTGAAGCTTTCTTT.

The CDR3 bases are TGTGCCAGCAGCCAAGTCGTGTGGTCTAGCGGGGGGGCAGGGACAGATACGCAGTATTTT. Protein sequence: CASSQVVWSSGGAGTDTQYF. The V call is TRBV4-2, the J call TRBJ2-3, with 12 nucleotides matching TRBD2. The CDR3 runs to 20 residues. Losses at the gene ends were 1 base for V and 3 bases for J; bases not matched to a gene: 14. CDR1 and CDR2 (germline): LGHNA, YNFKEQ.

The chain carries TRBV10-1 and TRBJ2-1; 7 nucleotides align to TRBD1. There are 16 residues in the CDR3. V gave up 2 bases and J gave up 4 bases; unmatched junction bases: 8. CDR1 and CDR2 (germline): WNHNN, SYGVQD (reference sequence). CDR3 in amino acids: CASSEGNRGAYNEQFF. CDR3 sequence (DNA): TGCGCCAGCAGTGAGGGAAACAGGGGTGCGTACAATGAGCAGTTCTTC.

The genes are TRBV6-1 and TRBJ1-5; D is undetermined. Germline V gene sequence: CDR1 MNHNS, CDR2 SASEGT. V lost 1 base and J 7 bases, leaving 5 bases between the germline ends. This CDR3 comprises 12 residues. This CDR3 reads CASSEVRQPQHF. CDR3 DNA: TGTGCCAGCAGTGAAGTACGGCAGCCCCAGCATTTT.

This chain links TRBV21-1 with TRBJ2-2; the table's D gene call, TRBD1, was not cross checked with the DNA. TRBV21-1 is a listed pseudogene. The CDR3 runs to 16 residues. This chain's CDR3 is CASSKGAVPNTGELFF. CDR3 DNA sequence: TGTGCCAGCAGCAAAGGGGCAGTTCCGAACACCGGGGAGCTGTTTTTT.

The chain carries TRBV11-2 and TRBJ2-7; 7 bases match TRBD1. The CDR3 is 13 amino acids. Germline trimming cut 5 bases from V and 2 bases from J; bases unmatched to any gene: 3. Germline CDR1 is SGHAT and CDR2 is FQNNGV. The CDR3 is CASSLGTAYEQYF. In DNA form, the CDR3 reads TGTGCCAGCAGCCTCGGGACAGCCTACGAGCAGTACTTC.

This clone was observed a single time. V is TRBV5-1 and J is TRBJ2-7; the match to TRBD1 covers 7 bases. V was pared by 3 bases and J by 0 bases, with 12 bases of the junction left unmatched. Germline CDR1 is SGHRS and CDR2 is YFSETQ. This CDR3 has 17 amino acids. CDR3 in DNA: TGCGCCAGCAGCTCCCGTGGGACAGAGGGTTACTCCTACGAGCAGTACTTC. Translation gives CASSSRGTEGYSYEQYF.

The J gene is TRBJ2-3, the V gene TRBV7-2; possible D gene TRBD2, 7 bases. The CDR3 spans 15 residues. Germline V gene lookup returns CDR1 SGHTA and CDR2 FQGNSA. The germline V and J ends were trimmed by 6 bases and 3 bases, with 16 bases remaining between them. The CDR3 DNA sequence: TGTGCCAGCAGTTGGGGGGCGGGGGTAACAGATACGCAGTATTTT. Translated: CASSWGAGVTDTQYF.

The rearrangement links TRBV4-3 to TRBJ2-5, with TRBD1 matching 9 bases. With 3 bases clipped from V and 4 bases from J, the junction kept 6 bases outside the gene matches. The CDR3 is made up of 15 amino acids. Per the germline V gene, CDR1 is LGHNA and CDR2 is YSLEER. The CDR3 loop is CASSQNRGPSETQYF. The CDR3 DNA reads TGCGCCAGCAGCCAGAACAGGGGGCCCTCAGAGACCCAGTACTTC.

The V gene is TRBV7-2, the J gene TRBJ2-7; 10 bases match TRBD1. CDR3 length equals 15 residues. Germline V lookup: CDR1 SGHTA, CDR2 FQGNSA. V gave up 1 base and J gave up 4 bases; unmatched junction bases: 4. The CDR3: CASSLGQGALYEQYF. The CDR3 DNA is TGTGCCAGCAGCTTAGGACAGGGGGCGTTATACGAGCAGTACTTC.

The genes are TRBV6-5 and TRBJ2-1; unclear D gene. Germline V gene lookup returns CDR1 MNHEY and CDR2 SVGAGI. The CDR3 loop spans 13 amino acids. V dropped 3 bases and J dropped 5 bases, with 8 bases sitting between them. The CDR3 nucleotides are TGTGCCAGCAGTTATAACGGAGACAATGAGCAGTTCTTC. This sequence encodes CASSYNGDNEQFF.

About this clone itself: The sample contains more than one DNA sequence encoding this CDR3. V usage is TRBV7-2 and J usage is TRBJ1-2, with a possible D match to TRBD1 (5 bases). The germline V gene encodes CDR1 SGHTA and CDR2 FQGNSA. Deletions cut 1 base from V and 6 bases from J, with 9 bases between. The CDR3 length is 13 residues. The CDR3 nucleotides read TGTGCCAGCAGCTTAGAGCGCAGGGATGGCTACACCTTC. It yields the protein CASSLERRDGYTF.

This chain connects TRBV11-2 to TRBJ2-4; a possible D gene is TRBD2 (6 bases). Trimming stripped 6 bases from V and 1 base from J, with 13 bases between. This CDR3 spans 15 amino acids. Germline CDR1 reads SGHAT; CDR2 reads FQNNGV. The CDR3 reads CASRGLRGAKNIQYF. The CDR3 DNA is TGTGCCAGCAGAGGGCTCCGGGGGGCCAAAAACATTCAGTACTTC.

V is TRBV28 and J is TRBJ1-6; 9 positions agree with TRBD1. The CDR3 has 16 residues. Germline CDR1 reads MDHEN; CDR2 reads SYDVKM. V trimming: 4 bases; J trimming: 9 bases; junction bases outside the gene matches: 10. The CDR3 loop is CASSYPGQGEGSPLHF. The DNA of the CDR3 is TGTGCCAGCAGTTACCCGGGACAGGGTGAAGGTTCACCCCTCCACTTT.

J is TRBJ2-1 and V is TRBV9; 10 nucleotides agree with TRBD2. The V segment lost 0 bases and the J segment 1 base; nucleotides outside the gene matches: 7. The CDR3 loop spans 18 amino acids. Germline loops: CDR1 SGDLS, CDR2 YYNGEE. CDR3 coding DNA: TGTGCCAGCAGCGTAGATATTAGCGGGGGGCGTTCCTACAATGAGCAGTTCTTC. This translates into CASSVDISGGRSYNEQFF. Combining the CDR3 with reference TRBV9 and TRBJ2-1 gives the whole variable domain DSGVTQTPKHLITATGQRVTLRCSPRSGDLSVYWYQQSLDQGLQFLIQYYNGEERAKGNILERFSAQQFPDLHSELNLSSLELGDSALYFCASSVDISGGRSYNEQFFGPGTRLTVL.

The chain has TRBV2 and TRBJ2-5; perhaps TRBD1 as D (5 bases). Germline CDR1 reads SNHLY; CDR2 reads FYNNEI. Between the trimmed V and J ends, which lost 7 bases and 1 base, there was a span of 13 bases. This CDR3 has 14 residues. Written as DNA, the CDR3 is TGTGCCAGCAAGGGCAGGGTAACCCAAGAGACCCAGTACTTC. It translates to CASKGRVTQETQYF. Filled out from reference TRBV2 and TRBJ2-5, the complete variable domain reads EPEVTQTPSHQVTQMGQEVILRCVPISNHLYFYWYRQILGQKVEFLVSFYNNEISEKSEIFDDQFSVERPDGSNFTLKIRSTKLEDSAMYFCASKGRVTQETQYFGPGTRLLVL.

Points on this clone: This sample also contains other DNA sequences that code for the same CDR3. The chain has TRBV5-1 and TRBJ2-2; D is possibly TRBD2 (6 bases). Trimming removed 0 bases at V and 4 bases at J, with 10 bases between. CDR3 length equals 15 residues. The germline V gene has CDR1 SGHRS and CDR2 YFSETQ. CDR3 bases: TGCGCCAGCAGCTTGGCCGCGGAGGGCACCGGGGAGCTGTTTTTT. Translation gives CASSLAAEGTGELFF.

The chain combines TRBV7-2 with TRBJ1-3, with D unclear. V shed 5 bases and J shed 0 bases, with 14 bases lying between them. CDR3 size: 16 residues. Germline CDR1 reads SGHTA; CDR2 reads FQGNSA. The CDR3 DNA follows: TGTGCCAGCAGCATTCAACCAGTAAGCTCTGGAAACACCATATATTTT. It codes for CASSIQPVSSGNTIYF.

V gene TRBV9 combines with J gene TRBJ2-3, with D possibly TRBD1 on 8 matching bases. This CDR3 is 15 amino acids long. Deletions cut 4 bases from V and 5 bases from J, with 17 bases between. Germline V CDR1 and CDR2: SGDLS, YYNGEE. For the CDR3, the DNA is TGTGCCAGCAGCTTCACAGGGGGGGCGGGAGATACGCAGTATTTT. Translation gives CASSFTGGAGDTQYF. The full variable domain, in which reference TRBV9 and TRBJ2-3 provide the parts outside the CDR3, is DSGVTQTPKHLITATGQRVTLRCSPRSGDLSVYWYQQSLDQGLQFLIQYYNGEERAKGNILERFSAQQFPDLHSELNLSSLELGDSALYFCASSFTGGAGDTQYFGPGTRLTVL.

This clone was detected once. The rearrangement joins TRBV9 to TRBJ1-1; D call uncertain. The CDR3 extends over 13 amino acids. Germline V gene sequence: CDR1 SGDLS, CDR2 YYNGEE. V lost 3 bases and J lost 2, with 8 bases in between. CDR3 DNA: TGTGCCAGCAGCGCGGGAGATAACACTGAAGCTTTCTTT. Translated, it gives CASSAGDNTEAFF.

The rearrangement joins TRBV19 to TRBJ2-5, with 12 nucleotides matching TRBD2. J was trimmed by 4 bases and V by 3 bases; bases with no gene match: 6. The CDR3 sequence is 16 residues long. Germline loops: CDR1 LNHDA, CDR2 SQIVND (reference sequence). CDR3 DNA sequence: TGTGCCAGTAGTATCTTGGCTAGCGGGGGGGCAGAGACCCAGTACTTC. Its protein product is CASSILASGGAETQYF.

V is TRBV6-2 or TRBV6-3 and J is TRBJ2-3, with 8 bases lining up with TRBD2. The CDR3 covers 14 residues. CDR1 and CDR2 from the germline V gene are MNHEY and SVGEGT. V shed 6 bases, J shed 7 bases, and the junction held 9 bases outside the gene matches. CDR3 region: CASSGSGGPNTQYF. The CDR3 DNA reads TGTGCCAGCAGCGGCTCGGGGGGGCCGAATACGCAGTATTTT.

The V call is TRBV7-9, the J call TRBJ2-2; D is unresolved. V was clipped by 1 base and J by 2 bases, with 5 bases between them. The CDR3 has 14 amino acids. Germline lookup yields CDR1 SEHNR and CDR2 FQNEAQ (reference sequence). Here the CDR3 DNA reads TGTGCCAGCAGCTTAGATGTAAACACCGGGGAGCTGTTTTTT. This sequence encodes CASSLDVNTGELFF.

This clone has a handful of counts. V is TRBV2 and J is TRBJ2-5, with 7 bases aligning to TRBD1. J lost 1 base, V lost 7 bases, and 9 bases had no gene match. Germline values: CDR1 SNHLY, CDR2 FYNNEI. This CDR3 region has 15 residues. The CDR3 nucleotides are TGTGCCAGCAATTACAACGGACAGGCCCAAGAGACCCAGTACTTC. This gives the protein CASNYNGQAQETQYF.